Below are 13 T cell receptor beta chains sequenced from a single sample in a study of T cell clonality in common variable immunodeficiency. Study-wide findings and caveats: Reportedly, TCR beta sequences from common variable immunodeficiency showed fewer deletions and N-nucleotide insertions.

Sequencing used immunoSEQ multiplex PCR; TCRdb keeps in-frame clones, though not all of them. The sample presents some 19,000 clones, none singletons. No cognate antigen is known for these TCRs. Sequencing was done on a sample of peripheral blood mononuclear cells. The receptors stem from a human donor with common variable immunodeficiency.

This clone was seen a handful of times. The sequenced fragment ends 3 residues before the CDR3 boundary, so the rest is inferred from the germline J gene. The rearrangement joins TRBV7-2 to TRBJ2-2; D might be TRBD1 or TRBD2, each matching 6 bases. The CDR3 runs to 15 residues. The germline CDR1 and CDR2 sequences are SGHTA and FQGNSA. Trimming removed 4 bases at V and 3 bases at J, with 12 bases between. CDR3 sequence: CASSSRRGYTGELFF. The covered CDR3 bases are TGTGCCAGCAGCTCCCGGAGGGGGTACACCGGGGAG.

This clone was detected only a few times. The read stops 3 residues short of the end of the CDR3; the missing end is completed from the germline J gene. V usage is TRBV7-2 and J usage is TRBJ1-2, with no clear D. Germline V gene data show CDR1 as SGHTA and CDR2 as FQGNSA. The CDR3 contains 13 residues. Here the CDR3 reads CASSLGPFGGYTF. CDR3 bases read: TGTGCCAGCAGCTTAGGTCCGTTCGGGGGC. The full variable domain, with the rest looked up from reference TRBV7-2 and TRBJ1-2, is GAGVSQSPSNKVTEKGKDVELRCDPISGHTALYWYRQSLGQGLEFLIYFQGNSAPDKSGLPSDRFSAERTGGSVSTLTIQRTQQEDSAVYLCASSLGPFGGYTFGSGTRLTVV.

Worth noting for this clone: The read finishes 3 residues shy of the CDR3 end, and the germline J gene is used to complete it. The chain joins TRBV30 to TRBJ1-1, with 7 bases aligning to TRBD1. The CDR3 is made up of 17 amino acids. J lost 1 base, V lost 4 bases, and 15 bases had no gene match. Per the germline V gene, CDR1 is GTSNPN and CDR2 is SVGIG (reference sequence). The DNA read from the CDR3 is TGTGCCTGGAATAGGTGGGGACAGATGATTTCGAACACTGAA. Translating gives CAWNRWGQMISNTE. The whole CDR3 protein reads CAWNRWGQMISNTEAFF.

This clone was observed many times. The CDR3 goes on 3 residues after the read ends, and that part is filled in from the germline J gene. The V gene is TRBV7-4, the J gene TRBJ1-2; 10 bases align to TRBD1. The ends lost 3 bases at V and 0 bases at J; junction bases unmatched: 7. CDR1 SGHVT and CDR2 SQSDAQ come from the germline V gene. This CDR3 contains 17 residues. The part of the CDR3 DNA that was read is TGTGCCAGCAGCTTCCTGGGACAGGGGAACCCTAACTATGGC. It codes for CASSFLGQGNPNYG. The CDR3 reads in full as CASSFLGQGNPNYGYTF.

In its sample, this clone was seen many times. Coverage ceases 3 residues before the CDR3 finishes, and the germline J gene fills in the end. The rearrangement uses TRBV20-1 and TRBJ1-1; D not resolved. The CDR3 is 13 residues long. Germline CDR1 and CDR2: DFQATT and SNEGSKA (reference sequence). V was shortened by 0 bases and J by 0 bases, with 5 bases between the two germline ends. The sequenced CDR3 bases are TGCAGTGCTAGAGATCTTCTGAACACTGAA. Amino acids: CSARDLLNTE. The full CDR3 protein is CSARDLLNTEAFF.

A few counts support this clone. The CDR3 end is not reached by the read, which stops 3 residues before it; the germline J gene fills it in. The chain couples TRBV5-1 to TRBJ1-5; D is uncertain. The germline gives CDR1 SGHRS, CDR2 YFSETQ. This CDR3 comprises 14 residues. Trimming pared 0 bases from V and 3 bases from J, leaving 7 bases between. The covered CDR3 bases are TGCGCCAGCAGCTTGGGAGGCTTCAATCAGCCC. Its translation: CASSLGGFNQP. The entire CDR3 reads CASSLGGFNQPQHF. Full variable domain (outside the CDR3, taken from reference TRBV5-1 and TRBJ1-5): KAGVTQTPRYLIKTRGQQVTLSCSPISGHRSVSWYQQTPGQGLQFLFEYFSETQRNKGNFPGRFSGRQFSNSRSEMNVSTLELGDSALYLCASSLGGFNQPQHFGDGTRLSIL.

The table lists this clone with a few counts. The sequence runs out 3 residues before the end of the CDR3; the remainder is reconstructed from the germline J gene. This chain links TRBV7-2 with TRBJ2-1, with 12 bases lining up with TRBD2. The J segment lost 9 bases and the V segment lost 6 bases, leaving 6 bases of the junction unmatched. The germline V gene has CDR1 SGHTA and CDR2 FQGNSA. The CDR3 loop spans 14 amino acids. The sequenced part of the CDR3 DNA is TGTGCCAGCAGTCAATCTAGCGGGAGGGGTGAG. Protein sequence: CASSQSSGRGE. The entire CDR3 protein is CASSQSSGRGEQFF.

This clone was seen only a few times. Read coverage stops 3 residues before the CDR3 terminus; the germline J gene supplies the remainder. V gene TRBV11-3 combines with J gene TRBJ2-3, with 8 nucleotides matching TRBD2. There are 15 residues in the CDR3. J gave up 0 bases and V 5 bases, and 4 bases lay outside the gene matches. Per the germline V gene, CDR1 is SGHNT and CDR2 is YENEEA. CDR3 bases read: TGTGCCAGCAGCCCGACGGGGGGGAGCACAGATACG. As protein: CASSPTGGSTDT. The CDR3 in its entirety is CASSPTGGSTDTQYF.

This clone has just a few counts. CDR3 residues: CASSGLADVADTQYF. Incomplete CDR3 DNA: TGTGCCAGCAGTGGGCTAGCGGATGTCGCAGATACG. V usage is TRBV6-1 and J usage is TRBJ2-3; 7 bases line up with TRBD2. The sequence runs out 3 residues before the end of the CDR3; the remainder is reconstructed from the germline J gene. This CDR3 is built from 15 residues. The germline gives CDR1 MNHNS, CDR2 SASEGT. The ends lost 4 bases at V and 4 bases at J; junction bases unmatched: 8.

This clone has a handful of counts. The CDR3 region is CASSYVGGLETQYF. The CDR3 bases that were read are TGTGCCAGCAGTTACGTGGGGGGGCTTGAGACC. This chain uses TRBV6-2 or TRBV6-3 with TRBJ2-5; perhaps TRBD2 as D (7 bases). The read terminates 3 residues before the CDR3 end, so the remaining end is supplied by the germline J gene. V lost 2 bases, J lost 5 bases, and 12 bases lay in between. The CDR3 runs 14 residues. Germline-derived CDR1 and CDR2 are MNHEY and SVGEGT.

By sample fraction, this clone is medium-sized (0.01 to 0.1%). The read comes to an end 3 residues before the CDR3 does, leaving the germline J gene to fill in the end. The chain carries TRBV9 and TRBJ2-1; 7 nucleotides agree with TRBD2. The CDR3 is made up of 18 amino acids. Germline V gene data show CDR1 as SGDLS and CDR2 as YYNGEE. Trimming cost V 0 bases and J 6 bases; bases outside gene matches: 15. The CDR3: CASSVGVGGVAYSNEQFF. Partial CDR3 DNA: TGTGCCAGCAGCGTAGGAGTGGGAGGGGTTGCGTACTCCAATGAG.

This clone was detected a few times. With the read ending 3 residues before the CDR3 end, the germline J gene is used to fill in that end. The V and J genes are TRBV7-9 and TRBJ2-6; no firm D call. Germline V CDR1 and CDR2: SEHNR, FQNEAQ (reference sequence). Trimming cost V 5 bases and J 1 base, with 3 bases left between them. The CDR3 length is 13 residues. CDR3 amino acids: CASSPSGANVLTF. CDR3 DNA (partial): TGTGCCAGCAGCCCTTCTGGGGCCAACGTC.

Details on this clone: The read ends 3 residues early relative to the CDR3; the germline J gene fills the gap. The rearrangement uses TRBV19 and TRBJ1-5; no definite D call. Looked up from germline, CDR1 is LNHDA and CDR2 is SQIVND (reference sequence). V was cut by 0 bases and J by 0 bases, with 12 bases left in between. The CDR3 sequence is 17 residues long. CDR3 bases read: TGTGCCAGTAGTATAGATAATTCCCTTTATAGCAATCAGCCC. Amino acid sequence: CASSIDNSLYSNQP. The whole CDR3 region reads CASSIDNSLYSNQPQHF.